Listed below are T cell receptor beta chains from one sample, sequenced in a study of T cells in Graves' hyperthyroidism and ophthalmopathy. TCRdb reprocessed the multiplex PCR reads with MiXCR, giving one entry per CDR3 protein. The sample lists under 250,000 distinct CDR3 sequences; approximately 17% were seen once. The material sequenced was blood. These receptors were obtained from a man over 45 with Graves' hyperthyroidism. The CDR3 runs from the conserved cysteine through the conserved F or W. D genes are given only for firm matches. Size values are once, few and many counts, or a class for expanded clones, and some rows have none.

>-|many|TRBV12-3/TRBV12-4|TRBJ2-2
TGTGCCAGCAGTTTACCGTGGGGGTTTGTTACCGCCGGGGAGCTGTTTTTT
CASSLPWGFVTAGELFF
>-|many|TRBV15|TRBJ1-6
TGTGCCACCGCCCAAAATAATTCACCCCTCCACTTT
CATAQNNSPLHF
>-|many|TRBV20-1|TRBJ2-1
TGCAGTGCTAGATCCGGGAGTTCCTACAATGAGCAGTTCTTC
CSARSGSSYNEQFF
>TRBD1|few|TRBV19|TRBJ1-4
TGTGCCAGTAGGAAACCGGGACAGTCAGATGAAAAACTGTTTTTT
CASRKPGQSDEKLFF
>TRBD1|-|TRBV19|TRBJ1-6
TGTGCCAGTAGTATACGGACAGGGTTCGACAAGTCACCCCTCCACTTT
CASSIRTGFDKSPLHF
>TRBD1|many|TRBV28|TRBJ1-5
TGTGCCAGCAGCACTTACAAATCCGGGACAGTGGGGCCCCAGCATTTT
CASSTYKSGTVGPQHF
>-|many|TRBV3-1|TRBJ1-1
TGTGCCAGCAGCCAAGCGGCATATATCACTGAAGCTTTCTTT
CASSQAAYITEAFF
>-|many|TRBV20-1|TRBJ2-3
TGCAGTGCTCTCACCTTCCGATCGGATACGCAGTATTTT
CSALTFRSDTQYF
>-|few|TRBV4-1|TRBJ2-7
TGCGCCAGCAGCCAAGACAAAGGAGCGGTTACCTACGAGCAGTACTTC
CASSQDKGAVTYEQYF
>-|many|TRBV18|TRBJ1-5
TGTGCCAGCTCACCACAGAGGGATCAGCCCCAGCATTTT
CASSPQRDQPQHF
>TRBD1|-|TRBV7-8|TRBJ1-5
TGTGCCAGCGGCTTAGGGACAGGGGGTAATCAGCCCCAGCATTTT
CASGLGTGGNQPQHF
>-|few|TRBV6-4|TRBJ2-7
TGTGCCAGAAACCCGGGACACCATGCCTCCTACGAGCAGTACTTC
CARNPGHHASYEQYF
>-|-|TRBV20-1|TRBJ2-1
TGCAGTGCTAGAGGGGGGTCTTGGCAGTTCTTC
CSARGGSWQFF
>-|many|TRBV2|TRBJ2-3
TGTGCCAGCAGTGAAGGGCTAGCAGGAGATACGCAGTATTTT
CASSEGLAGDTQYF
>-|-|TRBV5-1|TRBJ2-5
TGCGCCAGCAGCTTTGGACCGGAAGGGGAGACCCAGTACTTC
CASSFGPEGETQYF
>TRBD2|many|TRBV7-2|TRBJ2-7
TGTGCCAGCAGCTTGTCTCGCGGGAGTAGCGAGCAGTACTTC
CASSLSRGSSEQYF
>TRBD1|-|TRBV28|TRBJ2-1
TGTGCCAGCAGTTTGAGGGGGCGCCTCGGTGAGCAGTTCTTC
CASSLRGRLGEQFF
>TRBD2|-|TRBV20-1|TRBJ2-1
TGCAGTGCTGCCCGGACTAGCGGGAACAATGAGCAGTTCTTC
CSAARTSGNNEQFF
>-|many|TRBV18|TRBJ2-7
TGTGCCAGCTCAGAGTTAGGAGCCGGGGGTGAGCAGTACTTC
CASSELGAGGEQYF
>TRBD2|many|TRBV20-1|TRBJ2-7
TGCAGTGCTAGAGGGCAGCGGGAGTACGAGCAGTACTTC
CSARGQREYEQYF
>-|many|TRBV28|TRBJ2-7
TGTGCCAGCAGTTTGGTCGGCGGGGACTACGAGCAGTACTTC
CASSLVGGDYEQYF
>-|many|TRBV18|TRBJ1-4
TGTGCCAGCTCACCACCGTCCGACGGAGAAAAACTGTTTTTT
CASSPPSDGEKLFF
>TRBD2|few|TRBV28|TRBJ2-3
TGTGCCAGCAGTGGGACTAGCGGATACACAGATACGCAGTATTTT
CASSGTSGYTDTQYF
>TRBD1|few|TRBV5-1|TRBJ2-5
TGCGCCAGCAGCTTGCGGGGACAGGGAGGCGGAGAGACCCAGTACTTC
CASSLRGQGGGETQYF
>-|many|TRBV28|TRBJ2-2
TGTGCCAGCAGCCCTGCAGGGTTCGCTGCCGGGGAGCTGTTTTTT
CASSPAGFAAGELFF
>-|many|TRBV7-2|TRBJ2-1
TGTGCCAGCAGCTTAGTAGGCGGGACAGCACTATTCAATGAGCAGTTCTTC
CASSLVGGTALFNEQFF
>-|many|TRBV27|TRBJ2-7
TGTGCCAGCAGGACAGGCGCATCCTCCTACGAGCAGTACTTC
CASRTGASSYEQYF
>TRBD1|few|TRBV27|TRBJ2-3
TGTGCCAGCAGTTTAGAACAGGGGCTTACGCAGTATTTT
CASSLEQGLTQYF
>TRBD2|-|TRBV28|TRBJ2-3
TGTGCCAGCAGTTTTGCGCGGGAGGGCCAGATCATGGGAGATACGCAGTATTTT
CASSFAREGQIMGDTQYF
>TRBD1|-|TRBV5-1|TRBJ2-2
TGCGCCAGCAGCGGTAGGACAGGGGCCACCGGGGAGCTGTTTTTT
CASSGRTGATGELFF
>TRBD2|-|TRBV11-3|TRBJ2-6
TGTGCCAGCAGCCTTACGATAATGTCTAGCGGGAGGGATGGGGCCAACGTCCTGACTTTC
CASSLTIMSSGRDGANVLTF
>-|-|TRBV28|TRBJ2-2
TGTGCCAGCAGTGCACTTCCCCCCCTAGCGTCTGGGGAGCTGTTTTTT
CASSALPPLASGELFF
>-|-|TRBV7-9|TRBJ2-7
TGTGCCAGCAGCCGACAGATTAAATACGAGCAGTACTTC
CASSRQIKYEQYF
>-|-|TRBV5-4|TRBJ2-3
TGTGCCAGCAGCGCGGACCTGGGTTGGGATACGCAGTATTTT
CASSADLGWDTQYF
>TRBD1|-|TRBV7-2|TRBJ2-1
TGTGCCAGCAGCCAAGGGTCGACAGGGGACGATCAGTTCTTC
CASSQGSTGDDQFF
>TRBD2|many|TRBV28|TRBJ2-7
TGTGCCAGCAGTCGAACTAGCGGGAGGGGGTCCTACGAGCAGTACTTC
CASSRTSGRGSYEQYF
>-|many|TRBV19|TRBJ2-2
TGTGCCAGTCAAACGACAACGAACACCGGGGAGCTGTTTTTT
CASQTTTNTGELFF
>TRBD2|many|TRBV28|TRBJ2-3
TGTGCCAGCAGTTTATTTTCGCGGGAGCTCACAGATACGCAGTATTTT
CASSLFSRELTDTQYF
>-|many|TRBV29-1|TRBJ2-1
TGCAGCGTTGAAGGGGGGGAGACTAGACGCTCGAATGAGCAGTTCTTC
CSVEGGETRRSNEQFF
>TRBD1|many|TRBV20-1|TRBJ2-5
TGCAGTGCTAAGAGGGACAGGTTCCAAGAGACCCAGTACTTC
CSAKRDRFQETQYF
>-|-|TRBV18|TRBJ2-3
TGTGCCAGCTCACCTTGGGAAGGCGACACAGATACGCAGTATTTT
CASSPWEGDTDTQYF
>-|many|TRBV27|TRBJ2-7
TGTGCCAGCTTGTTATCAGACTACGAGCAGTACTTC
CASLLSDYEQYF
>-|once|TRBV5-5|TRBJ2-7
TGTGCCAGCAGCTTGGAGGGTACTGACAGGCTCCAGCAGTACTTC
CASSLEGTDRLQQYF
>TRBD2|-|TRBV7-8|TRBJ2-1
TGTGCCAGCAGCTTAAGAGGAGGGGGTAGCGGGAGAGGCGATGAGCAGTTCTTC
CASSLRGGGSGRGDEQFF
>TRBD2|many|TRBV7-8|TRBJ2-1
TGTGCCAGCAGCTTAGAGCTAGCGGGCTACAATGAGCAGTTCTTC
CASSLELAGYNEQFF
>-|many|TRBV12-3/TRBV12-4|TRBJ1-1
TGTGCCAGCAGTTTCTCGGAGAACACTGAAGCTTTCTTT
CASSFSENTEAFF
>-|many|TRBV7-2|TRBJ2-7
TGTGCCAGCAGCTCTTACTACGAGCAGTACTTC
CASSSYYEQYF
>-|many|TRBV3-1|TRBJ1-1
TGTGCCAGCAGCCAAGGGCCCAACAGGAACACTGAAGCTTTCTTT
CASSQGPNRNTEAFF
>TRBD2|many|TRBV5-8|TRBJ2-1
TGTGCCAGCAGCCGGGACTACCAGCGTGGCAATGAGCAGTTCTTC
CASSRDYQRGNEQFF
>TRBD2|many|TRBV5-1|TRBJ2-1
TGCGCCAGCAGCTTGGGGGGGACTAGCGGGACGGACGAGCAGTTCTTC
CASSLGGTSGTDEQFF
>-|many|TRBV3-1|TRBJ1-2
TGTGCCAGCAGCCAAGGTCCAGGGGAAAACTATGGCTACACCTTC
CASSQGPGENYGYTF
>TRBD2|many|TRBV24-1|TRBJ2-3
TGTGCCACCAGTGATTCCAGGGGGCGACTAGCGGGTAGCACAGATACGCAGTATTTT
CATSDSRGRLAGSTDTQYF
>TRBD1|few|TRBV6-1|TRBJ1-4
TGTGCCACACAGGCGGCAGGGGGTGAAAAACTGTTTTTT
CATQAAGGEKLFF
>-|many|TRBV27|TRBJ1-1
TGTGCCAGCAGTCCTACAGAGTTCACTGAAGCTTTCTTT
CASSPTEFTEAFF
>-|few|TRBV12-3/TRBV12-4|TRBJ2-5
TGTGCCAGCAGTCCCCAATCAGGAAAGACCCAGTACTTC
CASSPQSGKTQYF
>-|many|TRBV11-2|TRBJ2-7
TGTGCCAGCAGCTTACTACAGGCGGGGGAGCAGTACTTC
CASSLLQAGEQYF
>TRBD1|many|TRBV7-9|TRBJ2-2
TGTGCCAGCAGTCACAGGGGGCTGGACGGGGAGCTGTTTTTT
CASSHRGLDGELFF
>-|many|TRBV28|TRBJ1-2
TGTGCCAGCAGTTTGGGCAGAGGTGGCTACACCTTC
CASSLGRGGYTF